These 2 T cell receptor beta chains share one sample of origin, sequenced in a study of blood T cell repertoires in COVID-19. The repertoire was sequenced with immunoSEQ multiplex PCR; TCRdb's copy has only in-frame clones and lacks some. The sample holds fewer than 45,000 clones, 85% to 90% seen once. The sample comprised peripheral blood. The receptors come from a man aged 55 to 70 with active or convalescent COVID-19.

This clone was seen just once. J is TRBJ2-3 and V is TRBV18, with TRBD1 matching 9 bases. The V gene's germline CDR1 is KGHSH and CDR2 LQKENI. The J segment lost 6 bases and the V segment lost 3 bases, leaving 7 bases of the junction unmatched. The CDR3 runs 15 residues. In DNA form, the CDR3 reads TGTGCCAGCTCACCCGGGACAGGGTATCGGGATACGCAGTATTTT. As protein: CASSPGTGYRDTQYF.

V is TRBV5-1 and J is TRBJ2-7, with 10 bases that match TRBD2. This CDR3 has 15 residues. CDR1 SGHRS and CDR2 YFSETQ come from the germline V gene. J was trimmed by 7 bases and V by 2 bases; bases with no gene match: 9. CDR3 coding DNA: TGCGCCAGCAGCTTAGGTCTAGCGGGAGTACAAGAGCAGTACTTC. This translates into CASSLGLAGVQEQYF.